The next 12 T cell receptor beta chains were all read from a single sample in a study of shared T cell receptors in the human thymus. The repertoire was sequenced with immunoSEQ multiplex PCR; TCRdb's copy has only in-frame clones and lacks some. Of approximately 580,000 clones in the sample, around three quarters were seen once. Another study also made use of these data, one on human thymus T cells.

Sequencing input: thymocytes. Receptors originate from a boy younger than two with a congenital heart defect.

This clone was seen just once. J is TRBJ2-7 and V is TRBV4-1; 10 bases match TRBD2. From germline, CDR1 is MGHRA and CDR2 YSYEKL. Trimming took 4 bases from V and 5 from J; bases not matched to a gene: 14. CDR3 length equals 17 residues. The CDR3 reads CASSLGVAGGPFNEQYF. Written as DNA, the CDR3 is TGCGCCAGCAGCCTGGGGGTAGCGGGAGGTCCTTTTAACGAGCAGTACTTC.

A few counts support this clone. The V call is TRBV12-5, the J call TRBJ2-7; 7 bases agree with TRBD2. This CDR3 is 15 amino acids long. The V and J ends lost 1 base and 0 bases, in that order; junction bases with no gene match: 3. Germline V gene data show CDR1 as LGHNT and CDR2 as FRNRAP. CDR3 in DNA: TGTGCTAGTGGTTTGGCCCGGGGGGACTCCTACGAGCAGTACTTC. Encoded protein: CASGLARGDSYEQYF. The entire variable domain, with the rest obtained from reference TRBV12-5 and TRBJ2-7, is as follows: DARVTQTPRHKVTEMGQEVTMRCQPILGHNTVFWYRQTMMQGLELLAYFRNRAPLDDSGMPKDRFSAEMPDATLATLKIQPSEPRDSAVYFCASGLARGDSYEQYFGPGTRLTVT.

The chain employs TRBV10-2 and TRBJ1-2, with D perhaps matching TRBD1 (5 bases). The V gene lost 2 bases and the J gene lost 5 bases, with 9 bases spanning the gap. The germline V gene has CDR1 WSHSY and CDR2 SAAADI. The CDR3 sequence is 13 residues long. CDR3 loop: CASSETGHYGYTF. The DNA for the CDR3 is TGCGCCAGCAGTGAGACAGGCCATTATGGCTACACCTTC.

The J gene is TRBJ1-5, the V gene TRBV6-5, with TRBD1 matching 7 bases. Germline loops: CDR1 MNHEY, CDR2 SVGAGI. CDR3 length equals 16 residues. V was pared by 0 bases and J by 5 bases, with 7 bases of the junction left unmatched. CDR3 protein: CASSYSATGSDQPQHF. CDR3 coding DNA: TGTGCCAGCAGTTACTCTGCGACAGGGTCGGATCAGCCCCAGCATTTT.

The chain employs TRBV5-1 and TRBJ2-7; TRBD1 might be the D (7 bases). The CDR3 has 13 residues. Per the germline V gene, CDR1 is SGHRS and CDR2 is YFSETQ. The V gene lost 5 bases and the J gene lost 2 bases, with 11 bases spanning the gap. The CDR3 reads CASRRDSTYEQYF. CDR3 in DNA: TGCGCCAGCAGGCGGGACAGCACCTACGAGCAGTACTTC. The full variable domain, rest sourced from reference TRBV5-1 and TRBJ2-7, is KAGVTQTPRYLIKTRGQQVTLSCSPISGHRSVSWYQQTPGQGLQFLFEYFSETQRNKGNFPGRFSGRQFSNSRSEMNVSTLELGDSALYLCASRRDSTYEQYFGPGTRLTVT.

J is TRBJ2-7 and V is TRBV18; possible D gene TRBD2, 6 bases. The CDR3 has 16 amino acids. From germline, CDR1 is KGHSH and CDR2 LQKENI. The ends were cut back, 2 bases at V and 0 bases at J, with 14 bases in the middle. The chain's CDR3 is CASSPLIADYSYEQYF. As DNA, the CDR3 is TGTGCCAGCTCACCATTGATCGCGGACTACTCCTACGAGCAGTACTTC.

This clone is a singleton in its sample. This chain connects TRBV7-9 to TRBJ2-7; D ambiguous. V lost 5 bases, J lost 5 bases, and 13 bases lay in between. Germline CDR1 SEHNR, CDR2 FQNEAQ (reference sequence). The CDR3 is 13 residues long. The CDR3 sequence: CASSLGDGHEQYF. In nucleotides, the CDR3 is TGTGCCAGCAGCCTCGGCGATGGGCACGAGCAGTACTTC.

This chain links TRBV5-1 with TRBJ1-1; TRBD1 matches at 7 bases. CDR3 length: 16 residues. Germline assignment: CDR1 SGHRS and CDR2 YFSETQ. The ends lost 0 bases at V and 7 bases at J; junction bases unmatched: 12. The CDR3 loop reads CASSLGRNRQGSEAFF. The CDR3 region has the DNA TGCGCCAGCAGCTTGGGACGTAACAGACAGGGCAGTGAAGCTTTCTTT. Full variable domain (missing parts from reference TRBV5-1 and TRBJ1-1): KAGVTQTPRYLIKTRGQQVTLSCSPISGHRSVSWYQQTPGQGLQFLFEYFSETQRNKGNFPGRFSGRQFSNSRSEMNVSTLELGDSALYLCASSLGRNRQGSEAFFGQGTRLTVV.

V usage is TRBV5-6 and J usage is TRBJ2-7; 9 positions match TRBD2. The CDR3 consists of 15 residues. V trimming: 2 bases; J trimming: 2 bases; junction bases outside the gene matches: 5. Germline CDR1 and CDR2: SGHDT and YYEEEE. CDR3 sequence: CASSFATSGPYEQYF. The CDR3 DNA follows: TGTGCCAGCAGCTTCGCGACTAGCGGTCCCTACGAGCAGTACTTC.

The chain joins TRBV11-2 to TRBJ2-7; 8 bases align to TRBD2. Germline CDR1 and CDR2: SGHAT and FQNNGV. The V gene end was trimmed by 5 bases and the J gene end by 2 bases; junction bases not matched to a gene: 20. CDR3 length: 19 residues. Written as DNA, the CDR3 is TGTGCCAGCAGCCCACGAGTCCGTGGCCTACTAGCGGAAACCTACGAGCAGTACTTC. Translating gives CASSPRVRGLLAETYEQYF.

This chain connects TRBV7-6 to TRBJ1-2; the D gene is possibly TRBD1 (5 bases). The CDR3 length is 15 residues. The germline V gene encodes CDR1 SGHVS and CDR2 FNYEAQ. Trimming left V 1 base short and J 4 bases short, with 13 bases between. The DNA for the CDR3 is TGTGCCAGCAGCTTAGGAGCGGGGACGGGCTATGGCTACACCTTC. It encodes CASSLGAGTGYGYTF.

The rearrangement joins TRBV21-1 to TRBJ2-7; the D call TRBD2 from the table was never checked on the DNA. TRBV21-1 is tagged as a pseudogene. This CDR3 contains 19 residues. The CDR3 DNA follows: TGTGCCAGCAGCAAACGAGGACTAGCGGGAGTGGGACGTACCTACGAGCAGTACTTC. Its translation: CASSKRGLAGVGRTYEQYF.